Below are 8 T cell receptor beta chains sequenced from a single sample in a study of T-cell memory formation after mild COVID-19. TCRdb processed the 5' RACE reads anew with MiXCR; each CDR3 protein has one entry. The sample lists some 440,000 distinct CDR3 sequences; about 23% were seen once. Sequenced input: PBMCs or a T cell subset sorted from them (not recorded which). These receptors came from an adult woman who had mild COVID-19 (a few samples of this study predate the infection). Cell type and time point are not known.

This clonotype was recorded many times. This rearrangement joins TRBV7-6 to TRBJ2-1; 7 nucleotides align to TRBD2. CDR3 size: 13 residues. Germline V gene data show CDR1 as SGHVS and CDR2 as FNYEAQ. V dropped 4 bases and J dropped 7; count of bases not matched to a gene: 4. The CDR3 DNA reads TGTGCCAGCAGCTCCCTCGGGGGGAATGAGCAGTTCTTC. Protein product: CASSSLGGNEQFF.

The CDR3 is CAWIRVNTEAFF. The CDR3, as DNA: TGTGCCTGGATAAGGGTCAACACTGAAGCTTTCTTT. This rearrangement joins TRBV30 to TRBJ1-1; D gene uncertain. The germline V and J ends were trimmed by 4 bases and 2 bases, with 8 bases remaining between them. This CDR3 is 12 amino acids long. Germline CDR1 GTSNPN, CDR2 SVGIG (reference sequence).

The chain is built from TRBV3-1 and TRBJ1-1; the match to TRBD1 covers 8 bases. Germline CDR1 LGHDT, CDR2 YNNKEL (reference sequence). V gave up 4 bases and J gave up 6 bases; unmatched junction bases: 7. CDR3 size: 14 residues. This CDR3 reads CASSPLTGVPEAFF. CDR3 sequence (DNA): TGTGCCAGCAGCCCCTTGACAGGGGTCCCTGAAGCTTTCTTT.

The chain is built from TRBV7-9 and TRBJ2-6; D perhaps matches TRBD2 (5 bases). This CDR3 is built from 15 residues. Germline loops: CDR1 SEHNR, CDR2 FQNEAQ (reference sequence). V was cut by 3 bases and J by 7 bases, with 13 bases left in between. In DNA form, the CDR3 reads TGTGCCAGCAGCTTCAATAAAGGACTTGCCAACGTCCTGACTTTC. This sequence encodes CASSFNKGLANVLTF.

The rearrangement uses TRBV20-1 and TRBJ1-6, with D possibly TRBD1 on 6 matching bases. The CDR3 runs 12 residues. The V gene's germline CDR1 is DFQATT and CDR2 SNEGSKA (reference sequence). The CDR3 sequence is CSLRTVGLPLHF. The CDR3 bases are TGCAGCCTCCGGACAGTGGGTCTTCCCCTCCACTTT.

The rearrangement uses TRBV7-9 and TRBJ1-6, with 10 bases that match TRBD1. V lost 5 bases to trimming and J lost 7 bases; unmatched junction nucleotides: 8. The CDR3 sequence is 16 residues long. Looked up from germline, CDR1 is SEHNR and CDR2 is FQNEAQ (reference sequence). CDR3 protein: CASSQMGTGVNSPLHF. The CDR3 DNA follows: TGTGCCAGCAGCCAAATGGGGACAGGGGTAAATTCACCCCTCCACTTT.

V usage is TRBV4-1 and J usage is TRBJ1-2, with TRBD1 as a possible D gene (6 bases). This CDR3 contains 12 residues. The V gene lost 1 base and the J gene lost 8 bases, with 8 bases spanning the gap. Germline V gives CDR1 MGHRA, CDR2 YSYEKL. Here the CDR3 DNA reads TGCGCCAGCAGCCAAGGGGGGCAAGGCTACACCTTC. Its protein is CASSQGGQGYTF.

This sequence joins TRBV24-1 and TRBJ2-1, with 10 bases aligning to TRBD2. The CDR3 has 16 residues. From germline, CDR1 is KGHDR and CDR2 SFDVKD. Unmatched junction bases numbered 9, after V lost 5 bases and J lost 6 bases. This CDR3 reads CATSVRGASGSNEQFF. The CDR3 bases are TGTGCCACCAGTGTACGGGGGGCTAGCGGGAGCAATGAGCAGTTCTTC.